The clone carrying this TCR beta chain showed up just a few times. What it recognizes is unknown. MiXCR was run by TCRdb on the PCR reads, yielding one entry per CDR3 protein. The table shows 65,000 or so distinct CDR3 sequences, with around 20% occurring only once. These data come from a study of molecular identifiers for immune sequencing clone quantification. Background on the study: Across replicate runs, RNA obtained from approximately 20,000 or 100,000 naive CD8 cells was divided into five, with four undergoing sequencing. Study-level results: Clones above 20 RNA copies held over 98% of effector molecules, under 1% in naive cells.

Source material for naive CD8 libraries was roughly 18,000 to 1,100,000 sorted cells, with 10%, 30% or 50% RNA. CDR1 is MNHEY, CDR2 SVGEGT, per germline. The CDR3 covers 14 residues. Trimming took 2 bases from V and 2 from J, leaving 10 bases between them. The TCR sequence derives from a human donor in good health. Some libraries in this study had Jurkat cell RNA spiked in. The genes are TRBV6-2 or TRBV6-3 and TRBJ2-7; tentative D call: TRBD1 (5 bases). Sequenced input: naive CD8+ T cells from blood, with Jurkat cell RNA spiked in. Subset noted: FACS-sorted CD8+CD4-CCR7+CD45RA+ naive T cells. CDR3 sequence: CASSYPDKTYEQYF. In DNA, the CDR3 is TGTGCCAGCAGTTACCCGGACAAAACCTACGAGCAGTACTTC.